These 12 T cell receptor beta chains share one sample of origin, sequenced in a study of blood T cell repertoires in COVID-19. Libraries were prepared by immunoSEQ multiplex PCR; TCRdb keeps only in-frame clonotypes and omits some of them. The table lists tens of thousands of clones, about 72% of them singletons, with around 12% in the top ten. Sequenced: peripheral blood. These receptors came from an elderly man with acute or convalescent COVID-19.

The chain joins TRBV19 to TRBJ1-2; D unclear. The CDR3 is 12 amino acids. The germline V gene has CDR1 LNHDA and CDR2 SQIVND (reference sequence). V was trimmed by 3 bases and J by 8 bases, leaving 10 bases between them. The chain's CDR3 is CASSIGFRGYTF. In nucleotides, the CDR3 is TGTGCCAGTAGTATTGGCTTTCGAGGCTACACCTTC.

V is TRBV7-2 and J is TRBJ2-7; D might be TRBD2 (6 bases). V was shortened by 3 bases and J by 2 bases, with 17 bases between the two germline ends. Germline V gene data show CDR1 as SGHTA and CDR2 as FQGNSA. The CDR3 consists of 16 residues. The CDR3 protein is CASSFSGGSSAYEQYF. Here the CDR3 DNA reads TGTGCCAGCAGCTTTTCAGGAGGGAGTTCCGCCTACGAGCAGTACTTC.

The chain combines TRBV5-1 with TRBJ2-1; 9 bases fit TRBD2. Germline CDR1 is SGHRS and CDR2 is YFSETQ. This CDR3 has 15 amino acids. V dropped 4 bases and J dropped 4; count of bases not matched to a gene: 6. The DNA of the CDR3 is TGCGCCAGCAGCCCGACTAGCGGAAGTTACAATGAGCAGTTCTTC. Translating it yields CASSPTSGSYNEQFF.

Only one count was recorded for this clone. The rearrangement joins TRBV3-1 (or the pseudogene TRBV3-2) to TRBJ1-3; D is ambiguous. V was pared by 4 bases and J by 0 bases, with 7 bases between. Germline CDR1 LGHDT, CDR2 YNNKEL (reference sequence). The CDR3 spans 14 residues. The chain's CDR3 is CASSRHDSGNTIYF. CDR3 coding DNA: TGTGCCAGCAGCCGACATGACTCTGGAAACACCATATATTTT.

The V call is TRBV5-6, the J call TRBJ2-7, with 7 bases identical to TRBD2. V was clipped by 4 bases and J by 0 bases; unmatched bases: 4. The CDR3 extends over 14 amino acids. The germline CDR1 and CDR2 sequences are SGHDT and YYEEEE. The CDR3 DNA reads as TGTGCCAGCAGCCGGGACTACTCCTCCTACGAGCAGTACTTC. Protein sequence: CASSRDYSSYEQYF. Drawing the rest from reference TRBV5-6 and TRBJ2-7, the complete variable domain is DAGVTQSPTHLIKTRGQQVTLRCSPKSGHDTVSWYQQALGQGPQFIFQYYEEEERQRGNFPDRFSGHQFPNYSSELNVNALLLGDSALYLCASSRDYSSYEQYFGPGTRLTVT.

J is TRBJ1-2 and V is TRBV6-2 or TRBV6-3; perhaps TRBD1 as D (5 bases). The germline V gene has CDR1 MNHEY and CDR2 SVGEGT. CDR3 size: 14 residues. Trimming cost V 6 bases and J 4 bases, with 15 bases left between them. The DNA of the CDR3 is TGTGCCAGCAGCCTAGAAGGGGCAATCTATGGCTACACCTTC. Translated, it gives CASSLEGAIYGYTF.

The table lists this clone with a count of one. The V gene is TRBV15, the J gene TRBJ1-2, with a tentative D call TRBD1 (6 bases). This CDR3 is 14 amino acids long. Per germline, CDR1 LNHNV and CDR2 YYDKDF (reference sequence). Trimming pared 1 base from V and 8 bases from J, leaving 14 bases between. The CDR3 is CATSRGGGARGYTF. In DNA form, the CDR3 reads TGTGCCACCAGCAGAGGTGGGGGGGCGAGAGGCTACACCTTC.

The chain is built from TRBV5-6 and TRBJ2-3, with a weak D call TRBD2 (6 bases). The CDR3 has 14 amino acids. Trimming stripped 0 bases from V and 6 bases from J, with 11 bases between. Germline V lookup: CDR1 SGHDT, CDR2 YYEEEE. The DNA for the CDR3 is TGTGCCAGCAGCTTGGCCTCGGCGGGGGATACGCAGTATTTT. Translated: CASSLASAGDTQYF.

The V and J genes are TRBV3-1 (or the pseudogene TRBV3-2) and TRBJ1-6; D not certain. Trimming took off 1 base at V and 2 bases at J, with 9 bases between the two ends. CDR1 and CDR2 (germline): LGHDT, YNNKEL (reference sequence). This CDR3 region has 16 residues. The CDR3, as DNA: TGTGCCAGCAGCCAAGGAAGTTCAGCCTATAATTCACCCCTCCACTTT. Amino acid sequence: CASSQGSSAYNSPLHF.

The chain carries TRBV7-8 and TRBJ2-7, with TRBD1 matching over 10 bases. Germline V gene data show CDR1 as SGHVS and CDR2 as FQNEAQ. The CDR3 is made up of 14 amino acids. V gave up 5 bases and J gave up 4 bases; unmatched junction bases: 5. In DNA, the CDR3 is TGTGCCAGCAGCACTGGACAGGGGGGGTACGAGCAGTACTTC. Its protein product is CASSTGQGGYEQYF.

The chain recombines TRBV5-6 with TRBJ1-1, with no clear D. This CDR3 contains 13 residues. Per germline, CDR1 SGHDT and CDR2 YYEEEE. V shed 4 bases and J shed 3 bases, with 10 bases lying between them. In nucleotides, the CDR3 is TGTGCCAGCAGCCTTACTATTGACACTGAAGCTTTCTTT. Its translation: CASSLTIDTEAFF.

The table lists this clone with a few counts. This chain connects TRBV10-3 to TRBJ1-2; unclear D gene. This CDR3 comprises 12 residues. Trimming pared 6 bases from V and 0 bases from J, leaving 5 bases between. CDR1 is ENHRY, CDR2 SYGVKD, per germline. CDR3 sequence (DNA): TGTGCCATCAGCGGAGCTAACTATGGCTACACCTTC. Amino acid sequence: CAISGANYGYTF.